This T cell receptor beta chain came from a study of blood T cell repertoires in COVID-19. Trimming took 5 bases from V and 9 from J, leaving 11 bases between them. This CDR3 region has 13 residues. The germline CDR1 and CDR2 sequences are LGHDT and YNNKEL (reference sequence). All enrollees were about 18 to 100 years old and from roughly 26 US areas. Cohorts were determined from participant-reported clinical history. Participants in the exposed group had met a COVID-19 case in the 2 weeks before joining the study. Methods used by the authors: Reference gene primer amplification yielded estimated nucleated cell counts. TCRdb's copy holds only in-frame clones and misses some; the assay was immunoSEQ multiplex PCR. V, J and clone size were drawn from that table, and D and trimming were deduced from the DNA. The repertoire has some 320,000 clones, 89% of them found once; the top ten carry 2.9%.

The sequencing sample was made of PBMCs or T cells enriched from blood (not recorded which). This sequence originates from a woman in her forties or fifties who had been exposed to COVID-19. This chain joins TRBV3-1 (or the pseudogene TRBV3-2) and TRBJ1-6; D not certain. The CDR3: CASSEVSSSPLHF. CDR3 nucleotides: TGTGCCAGCAGCGAAGTGAGTTCTTCACCCCTCCACTTT.